The present T cell receptor beta chain was sequenced within a study of T cell responses to AZD1222 COVID-19 vaccine. V trimming: 9 bases; J trimming: 7 bases; junction bases outside the gene matches: 5. This CDR3 has 15 residues. Germline values: CDR1 KGHDR, CDR2 SFDVKD. On this clone: Its antigen remains unknown.

Here immunoSEQ multiplex PCR was the method, and the copy in TCRdb shows in-frame clones only, minus some. The sample has about 100,000 clones; roughly 90% are singletons. General observations from the study: Sampled repertoires all dated from after the peak T cell response.

This clonotype was obtained from an adult in good health. The sample was peripheral blood, taken on day 0 of AZD1222 vaccination. The chain employs TRBV24-1 and TRBJ2-1; 16 nucleotides align to TRBD2. CDR3 coding DNA: TGTGCCACCGGGGGGACTAGCGGGAGGGGAAATGAGCAGTTCTTC. Translated: CATGGTSGRGNEQFF.